This TCR beta chain was captured in a study of T cell repertoires in cytomegalovirus infection. Turning to the study itself: Evidence of both CMV infection and a matching HLA type came from public TCR beta signatures. The study's findings and limits: CMV-specific TCR beta clonotypes restricted by HLA-C dominated the ex vivo response.

TCRdb reprocessed the reads via MiXCR and lists one record per CDR3 protein. The sample includes 600,000 to 800,000 distinct CDR3 sequences, approximately 25% of them seen just once. The CDR3 loop spans 14 amino acids. The ends lost 1 base at V and 1 base at J; junction bases unmatched: 0. CDR1 SGHTA and CDR2 FQGNSA come from the germline V gene. The sample holds many counts of this clonotype. Antigen specificity is unknown. The receptor's source is a human donor in good health (CMV status not recorded). Some clones in this sample may be carry-over from other donors' samples. J is TRBJ2-5 and V is TRBV7-2; TRBD1 matches at 7 bases. Sequencing used CD8+ T cells from PBMCs. The CDR3 is CASSLGDSQETQYF. CDR3 nucleotides: TGTGCCAGCAGCTTAGGGGACAGCCAAGAGACCCAGTACTTC.